This entry lists 20 T cell receptor beta chains sequenced from one sample in a study of shared clonotypes between healthy human individuals. Libraries were prepared by immunoSEQ multiplex PCR; TCRdb keeps only in-frame clonotypes and omits some of them. The sample lists about 1.5 million clones, 98% occurring once. The source material was naive CD4+ T cells sorted from blood. Indicated subset: CD45RA+ positively selected. The receptors derive from a man aged 25-45 years in good health.

This rearrangement joins TRBV5-1 to TRBJ1-1; no clear D. The V gene lost 0 bases and the J gene lost 4 bases, with 10 bases spanning the gap. Germline V gene data show CDR1 as SGHRS and CDR2 as YFSETQ. This CDR3 has 14 residues. In DNA form, the CDR3 reads TGCGCCAGCAGCTTGGCTCCTACGAGCACTGAAGCTTTCTTT. This sequence encodes CASSLAPTSTEAFF.

Here the CDR3 reads CASSHETVYNEQFF. CDR3 bases: TGCGCCAGCAGCCACGAGACGGTCTACAATGAGCAGTTCTTC. The V call is TRBV4-1, the J call TRBJ2-1; D is unresolved. Looked up from germline, CDR1 is MGHRA and CDR2 is YSYEKL. V was pared by 3 bases and J by 3 bases, with 9 bases between. CDR3 length: 14 amino acids.

This chain connects TRBV13 to TRBJ2-1; 9 nucleotides agree with TRBD1. CDR1 is PRHDT and CDR2 is FYEKMQ in the germline V gene (reference sequence). The CDR3 consists of 15 residues. Losses at the gene ends were 2 bases for V and 13 bases for J; bases not matched to a gene: 12. The CDR3 region is CASSLPGVGTGNQFF. The CDR3 nucleotides are TGTGCCAGCAGCTTACCCGGGGTGGGGACAGGGAATCAGTTCTTC.

The rearrangement uses TRBV5-1 and TRBJ2-1; 9 bases agree with TRBD1. This CDR3 is built from 19 residues. Germline lookup yields CDR1 SGHRS and CDR2 YFSETQ. V lost 3 bases to trimming and J lost 6 bases; unmatched junction nucleotides: 19. The DNA for the CDR3 is TGCGCCAGCAGCTCTCCCGGGACAGGGACCTATTCGGTTTCCAATGAGCAGTTCTTC. This gives the protein CASSSPGTGTYSVSNEQFF.

The chain carries TRBV29-1 and TRBJ1-5; D is perhaps TRBD1 (5 bases). This CDR3 has 12 amino acids. V shed 4 bases and J shed 4 bases, with 8 bases lying between them. The V gene's germline CDR1 is SQVTM and CDR2 ANQGSEA. The CDR3 reads CSVGGYNQPQHF. The CDR3 region has the DNA TGCAGCGTTGGGGGGTATAATCAGCCCCAGCATTTT.

About this clone itself: The same CDR3 also results from other DNA sequences found in this sample. The chain uses TRBV27 and TRBJ2-1, with 8 nucleotides matching TRBD1. V gave up 2 bases and J gave up 1 base; unmatched junction bases: 1. CDR1 MNHEY and CDR2 SMNVEV come from the germline V gene (reference sequence). The CDR3 length is 15 residues. The CDR3 sequence is CASSLRQGSYNEQFF. The DNA of the CDR3 is TGTGCCAGCAGTTTAAGACAGGGGTCCTACAATGAGCAGTTCTTC.

For this clone: Other DNA sequences in the sample encode the same CDR3. The V and J genes are TRBV9 and TRBJ2-1; 7 bases fit TRBD2. After removal of 0 bases from V and 3 bases from J, the junction contained 3 bases not matched to a gene. Germline V CDR1 and CDR2: SGDLS, YYNGEE. This CDR3 spans 15 amino acids. CDR3 residues: CASSVGGSGYNEQFF. The CDR3 DNA reads as TGTGCCAGCAGCGTAGGCGGGAGCGGCTACAATGAGCAGTTCTTC.

The V and J genes are TRBV11-3 and TRBJ2-3; no definite D call. V dropped 5 bases and J dropped 0 bases, with 18 bases sitting between them. The CDR3 loop spans 17 amino acids. Germline V gene lookup returns CDR1 SGHNT and CDR2 YENEEA. In DNA, the CDR3 is TGTGCCAGCAGCCCCGGCTGGCGGATGACTAGCACAGATACGCAGTATTTT. The encoded protein is CASSPGWRMTSTDTQYF.

The genes are TRBV5-1 and TRBJ1-4; D uncertain. Trimming shortened V by 7 bases and J by 8 bases, and 18 bases separated the two germline ends. CDR3 length: 14 residues. Germline lookup yields CDR1 SGHRS and CDR2 YFSETQ. CDR3: CASCLWGLGEKLFF. CDR3 DNA: TGCGCCAGCTGTCTCTGGGGTCTTGGGGAAAAACTGTTTTTT.

The chain carries TRBV18 and TRBJ2-3; TRBD2 matches at 11 bases. J gave up 6 bases and V 6 bases, and 8 bases lay outside the gene matches. The CDR3 is made up of 15 amino acids. Germline loops: CDR1 KGHSH, CDR2 LQKENI. This CDR3 is CASSQLAGVPDTQYF. The CDR3 DNA is TGTGCCAGCTCCCAACTAGCGGGAGTTCCCGATACGCAGTATTTT.

The rearrangement links TRBV18 to TRBJ1-1; tentatively, D is TRBD1 (5 bases). Trimming cost V 4 bases and J 8 bases, with 11 bases left between them. From germline, CDR1 is KGHSH and CDR2 LQKENI. The CDR3 has 12 amino acids. The chain's CDR3 is CASSLMGTEAFF. CDR3 DNA sequence: TGTGCCAGCTCACTCATGGGGACGGAAGCTTTCTTT.

The J gene is TRBJ2-5, the V gene TRBV29-1; TRBD1 agrees at 9 bases. The CDR3 is 12 residues long. The germline CDR1 and CDR2 sequences are SQVTM and ANQGSEA. The ends lost 8 bases at V and 5 bases at J; junction bases unmatched: 6. The chain's CDR3 is CSQGTGRETQYF. CDR3 nucleotide sequence: TGCAGCCAAGGGACAGGGAGGGAGACCCAGTACTTC.

This rearrangement joins TRBV27 to TRBJ1-5; D not certain. Looked up from germline, CDR1 is MNHEY and CDR2 is SMNVEV (reference sequence). The V end lost 7 bases, the J end lost 5 bases, and 12 bases lay between the germline ends. The CDR3 extends over 13 amino acids. The CDR3 nucleotides read TGTGCCAGCACCCAAGGGATACATCAGCCCCAGCATTTT. Residues: CASTQGIHQPQHF.

The chain employs TRBV5-1 and TRBJ2-7; tentatively, D is TRBD1 (5 bases). The germline V gene has CDR1 SGHRS and CDR2 YFSETQ. The V end was cut by 0 bases, the J end by 2 bases, with 18 bases between. CDR3 length equals 17 residues. The CDR3 here is CASSLAAVGAQPYEQYF. In DNA, the CDR3 is TGCGCCAGCAGCTTGGCCGCCGTAGGGGCGCAACCCTACGAGCAGTACTTC.

This chain links TRBV6-5 with TRBJ2-5, with D possibly TRBD2 on 6 matching bases. Per germline, CDR1 MNHEY and CDR2 SVGAGI. Trimming took 6 bases from V and 3 from J, leaving 11 bases between them. The CDR3 runs to 13 residues. For the CDR3, the DNA is TGTGCCAGCAGGGCGGGGTCTAAAGAGACCCAGTACTTC. It encodes CASRAGSKETQYF.

The gene calls are TRBV2 and TRBJ2-5; TRBD2 aligns across 11 bases. The germline V gene has CDR1 SNHLY and CDR2 FYNNEI. The CDR3 consists of 16 residues. With 8 bases clipped from V and 1 base from J, the junction kept 9 bases outside the gene matches. Written as DNA, the CDR3 is TGTGCCAGCGGAGGATCGACTAGCGGGATCCAAGAGACCCAGTACTTC. This translates into CASGGSTSGIQETQYF. Full variable domain (missing parts from reference TRBV2 and TRBJ2-5): EPEVTQTPSHQVTQMGQEVILRCVPISNHLYFYWYRQILGQKVEFLVSFYNNEISEKSEIFDDQFSVERPDGSNFTLKIRSTKLEDSAMYFCASGGSTSGIQETQYFGPGTRLLVL.

This chain links TRBV5-1 with TRBJ2-7, with TRBD1 matching 8 bases. The CDR3 runs 14 residues. Germline loops: CDR1 SGHRS, CDR2 YFSETQ. The J segment lost 3 bases and the V segment lost 4 bases, leaving 6 bases of the junction unmatched. The CDR3 reads CASSREQGVYEQYF. CDR3 bases: TGCGCCAGCAGCAGAGAACAGGGGGTCTACGAGCAGTACTTC.

About this clone itself: This sample also contains other DNA sequences that code for the same CDR3. This sequence joins TRBV11-2 and TRBJ2-1; D is perhaps TRBD2 (5 bases). In germline, CDR1 is SGHAT, CDR2 FQNNGV. CDR3 length equals 13 residues. V dropped 1 base and J dropped 6 bases, with 7 bases sitting between them. As DNA, the CDR3 is TGTGCCAGCAGCTTAGGACGGGGCAATGAGCAGTTCTTC. It yields the protein CASSLGRGNEQFF.

The chain recombines TRBV6-5 with TRBJ2-7, with D hard to call. The V gene's germline CDR1 is MNHEY and CDR2 SVGAGI. The CDR3 has 14 residues. The germline V and J ends were trimmed by 5 bases and 0 bases, with 11 bases remaining between them. CDR3 DNA sequence: TGTGCCAGCAGTGCAACACTTAGCTCCTACGAGCAGTACTTC. This encodes CASSATLSSYEQYF.

The rearrangement uses TRBV7-2 and TRBJ2-7, with D perhaps matching TRBD2 (6 bases). The CDR3 has 14 residues. Germline V lookup: CDR1 SGHTA, CDR2 FQGNSA. Trimming cost V 3 bases and J 2 bases, with 11 bases left between them. The CDR3 protein is CASSFTRGTYEQYF. In nucleotides, the CDR3 is TGTGCCAGCAGCTTTACCCGGGGGACCTACGAGCAGTACTTC.